This paragraph covers one TCR beta chain sequence. This clonotype was seen ten or more times. No cognate antigen has been identified for it. Per-nucleotide qualities are absent, and no much larger clonotype sits a single base away. V and J are truncated by 2 bases and 0 bases respectively, leaving an intervening sequence of 9 bases. Sequences SGHRS (CDR1) and YFSETQ (CDR2) are obtained from the germline V gene. The CDR3 sequence holds 15 residues, the cysteine and phenylalanine included. Just CDR3 DNA is preserved here, 45 bases in frame from base 1. The record originates from a study of T cells in Graves' hyperthyroidism and ophthalmopathy (dated by TCRdb to the late 2010s). Study-wide context: Peripheral blood samples were taken at the time of initial diagnosis, prior to any treatment. Following sampling, methimazole starting at 30 mg daily was given to hyperthyroidism patients, and high-dose intravenous methylprednisolone was given to ophthalmopathy patients. The paper describes TCR Vbeta CDR3 sequencing of 135 peripheral blood samples, made up of under 50 ophthalmopathy patients, around 73 hyperthyroidism patients and 17 progressor patients. Thyroid tissue and blood T-cell repertoires from several Graves' hyperthyroidism patients were also compared in the study. The approximately 98 discovery patients were randomly divided into training and test sets at a 7:3 ratio. A discovery cohort of about 100 patients, 43 with Graves' ophthalmopathy and 55 to 60 with stable Graves' hyperthyroidism, was used to find distinguishing TCR V-J signatures. Whether ophthalmopathy could be predicted prospectively was tested in an independent validation cohort made up of approximately 19 hyperthyroidism patients plus 17 patients who later progressed to ophthalmopathy.

What the research found in general, with its limitations: Ophthalmopathy was separated from stable hyperthyroidism by a 13 V-J signature model, with about 88% sensitivity and roughly 81% specificity obtained in cross-validation and 80%/75% obtained in testing. In validation, progression to ophthalmopathy was predicted by the model with roughly 69% sensitivity and 72.22% specificity, a median of approximately 7.1 months before onset. Most expanded thyroid clonotypes (frequency above 0.001) were also detected in blood, a finding suggesting that blood repertoires may reflect thyroid immune responses. No statistical method was used to set the sample size in advance, and investigators knew the group allocation.

Ophthalmopathy patients had moderately to severely active disease, with a Clinical Activity Score of 3 or more, a NOSPECS grade of 4 or more, and a disease duration of less than 3 months. The study excluded patients with uncontrolled infections, other autoimmune diseases, pregnancy or lactation. Clinical symptoms, serum thyroxine and TRAb, thyroid ultrasound, and orbital computed tomography formed the basis for the diagnoses. Ficoll-Paque density gradient centrifugation was used to isolate PBMCs from around 9.1 ml of fresh peripheral blood. Total RNA was extracted with Trizol reagent, and quality was checked on an Agilent 2100 Bioanalyzer. TCR beta CDR3 regions were amplified from RNA transcripts. A first-round RT-PCR of the TCR CDR3 used the HTBI primer set with the Qiagen OneStep RT-PCR kit. Libraries were constructed in a second round of multiplex PCR, after which size selection and purification were carried out. Sequencing of the libraries was done on an Illumina HiSeq2000 using paired-end 100 bp reads. The study's processing was this. SOAPnuke was used to process the raw data, throwing out any read that contained adapters or uncalled bases, had a mean Phred below 15, or lacked an exact constant-primer or identifier match. High-quality paired reads were merged with COPE v1.2.5, and unique nucleotide sequences were defined as clonotypes. MiTCR v1.1 was used to align clonotypes to the IMGT TRBV, TRBD and TRBJ reference segments. The analysis was restricted to V-J combinations with a frequency above 0.0001, which together covered approximately 99% of the repertoires. The TCS score was defined as F50 (clonal expansion) divided by E x V (chaos), with BLOSUM62-based TCRdist calculated between CDR3 peptides within each V-J. Welch's t-statistics and random forest reduced just over 500 V-J features to fewer than 15, which were used in a naive Bayes classifier (R e1071). TCRdb reprocessed the public reads (quality trimming at Q25 with fastp, clone calling with MiXCR) and kept in-frame beta chains. Every distinct CDR3 protein forms one entry, paired with its most common genes and DNA. The V and J calls come from TCRdb's annotation, not from the publication. This sample gives some 350,000 distinct CDR3 sequences in total; roughly 15% of them show up just once. Of the sample, roughly 19% is held by the ten largest clones.

The V gene is TRBV5-1 and the J gene is TRBJ2-1; the best D guess is TRBD1, with 6 bases matching. The sample consisted of blood. The receptor's source is a woman aged 55-69 years with Graves' ophthalmopathy. The CDR3 in this case is CASSFSGVSYNEQFF. The sequence in DNA is TGCGCCAGCAGCTTCTCAGGGGTCTCCTACAATGAGCAGTTCTTC.